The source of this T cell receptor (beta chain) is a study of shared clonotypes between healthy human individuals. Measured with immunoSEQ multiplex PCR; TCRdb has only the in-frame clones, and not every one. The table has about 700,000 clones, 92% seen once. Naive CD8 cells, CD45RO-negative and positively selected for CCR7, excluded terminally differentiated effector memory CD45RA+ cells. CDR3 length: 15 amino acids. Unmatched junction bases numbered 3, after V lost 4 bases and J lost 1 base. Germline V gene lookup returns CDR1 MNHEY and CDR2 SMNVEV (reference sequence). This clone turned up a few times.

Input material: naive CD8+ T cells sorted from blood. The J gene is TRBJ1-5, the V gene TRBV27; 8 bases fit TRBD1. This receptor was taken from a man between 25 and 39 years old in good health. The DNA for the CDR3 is TGTGCCAGCAGTTCACGGACAGGGAGCAATCAGCCCCAGCATTTT. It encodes CASSSRTGSNQPQHF.